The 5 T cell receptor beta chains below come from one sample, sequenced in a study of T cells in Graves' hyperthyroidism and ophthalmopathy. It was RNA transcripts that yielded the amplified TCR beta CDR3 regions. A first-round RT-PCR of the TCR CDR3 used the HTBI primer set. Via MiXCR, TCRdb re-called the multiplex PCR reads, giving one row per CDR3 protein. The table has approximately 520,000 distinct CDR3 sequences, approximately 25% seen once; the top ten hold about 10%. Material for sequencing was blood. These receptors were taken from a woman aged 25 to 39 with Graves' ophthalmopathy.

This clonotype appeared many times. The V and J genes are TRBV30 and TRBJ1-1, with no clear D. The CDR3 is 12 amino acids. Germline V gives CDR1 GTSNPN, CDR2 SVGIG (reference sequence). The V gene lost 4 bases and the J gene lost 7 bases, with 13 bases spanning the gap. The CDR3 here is CAWIVTAGEAFF. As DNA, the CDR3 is TGTGCCTGGATCGTGACCGCTGGTGAAGCTTTCTTT.

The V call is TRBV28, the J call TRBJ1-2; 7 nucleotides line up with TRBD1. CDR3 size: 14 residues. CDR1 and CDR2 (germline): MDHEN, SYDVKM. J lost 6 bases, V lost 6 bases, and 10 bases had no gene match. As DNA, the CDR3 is TGTGCCAGCAGCACGGGAAGCAGGGGGGATGGCTACACCTTC. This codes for CASSTGSRGDGYTF.

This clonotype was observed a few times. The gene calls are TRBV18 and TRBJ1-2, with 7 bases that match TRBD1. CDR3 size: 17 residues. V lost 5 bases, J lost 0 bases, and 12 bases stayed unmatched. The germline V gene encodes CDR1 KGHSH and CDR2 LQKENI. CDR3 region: CASSSSGTEITNYGYTF. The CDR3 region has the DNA TGTGCCAGCTCATCTTCCGGGACAGAAATAACTAACTATGGCTACACCTTC.

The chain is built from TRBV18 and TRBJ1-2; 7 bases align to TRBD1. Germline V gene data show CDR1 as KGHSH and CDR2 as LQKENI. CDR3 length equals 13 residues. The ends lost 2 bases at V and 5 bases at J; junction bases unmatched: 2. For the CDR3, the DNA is TGTGCCAGCTCACCAGCCAGGGGGTATGGCTACACCTTC. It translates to CASSPARGYGYTF.

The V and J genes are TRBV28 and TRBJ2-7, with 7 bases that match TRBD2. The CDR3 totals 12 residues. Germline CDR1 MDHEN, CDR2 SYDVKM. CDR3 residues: CVASGTTYEQYF. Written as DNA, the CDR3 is TGTGTCGCATCCGGGACTACCTACGAGCAGTACTTC.